This T cell receptor (beta chain) was obtained from a study of blood T cell repertoires in COVID-19. Background on the study: Specimens from acute and convalescent COVID-19 originated in the United States, Italy and Spain. PBMCs, B-cell-depleted T cells, or T cells were the source of the cDNA or gDNA that made up the material.

Methods used by the authors: Cell counts per sample came from amplifying reference gene primers. Repertoires were generated with immunoSEQ multiplex PCR, while TCRdb's copy carries only in-frame clones and drops some. The DNA gave D and trimming, while V, J and clone size come from that table. The data contain more than 300,000 clones, roughly nine tenths of them singletons. The CDR3 runs to 14 residues. V was shortened by 0 bases and J by 3 bases, with 6 bases between the two germline ends. Germline V CDR1 and CDR2: SGHVS, FQNEAQ. Sequenced: peripheral blood. The chain employs TRBV7-8 and TRBJ1-5; D gene ambiguous. The TCR comes from a man younger than 30 who had recovered from COVID-19. The DNA of the CDR3 is TGTGCCAGCAGCTTAGCGGGCATCAATCAGCCCCAGCATTTT. Translating gives CASSLAGINQPQHF.